The 24 T cell receptor beta chains below come from one sample, sequenced in a study of blood T cells in healthy people across ages. For the second PCR, which ran for roughly 6 to 11 cycles, a sample-barcoded 5' primer and a J-beta primer mix were used. In TCRdb, the 5' RACE reads were re-called with MiXCR into one record per CDR3 protein. The table lists about 1,600,000 distinct CDR3 sequences, 40% to 50% of them singletons, with less than 8% in the top ten. Input material: blood. All receptors derive from a woman aged 18-29 years in good health.

Here the CDR3 reads CSANPRPGQGNEKLFF. The CDR3, as DNA: TGCAGTGCTAACCCCAGACCGGGACAGGGCAATGAAAAACTGTTTTTT. The gene calls are TRBV20-1 and TRBJ1-4, with 9 bases identical to TRBD1. Trimming took 4 bases from V and 5 from J; bases not matched to a gene: 11. Germline CDR1 is DFQATT and CDR2 is SNEGSKA (reference sequence). This CDR3 spans 16 amino acids.

This clonotype has a single count. This chain joins TRBV28 and TRBJ2-1; 7 bases align to TRBD1. This CDR3 contains 12 residues. J was trimmed by 8 bases and V by 10 bases; bases with no gene match: 8. In germline, CDR1 is MDHEN, CDR2 SYDVKM. The CDR3 is CATTGLLYEQFF. CDR3 DNA: TGTGCCACGACAGGGTTACTATATGAGCAGTTCTTC.

This clonotype has only a few counts. V is TRBV7-6 and J is TRBJ1-1; D unclear. Germline V lookup: CDR1 SGHVS, CDR2 FNYEAQ. The CDR3 is made up of 13 amino acids. V lost 5 bases and J lost 3, with 10 bases in between. The CDR3 DNA reads as TGTGCCAGCAGCCCGGGTAGAGACACTGAAGCTTTCTTT. Amino acids: CASSPGRDTEAFF. The whole variable domain, remainder taken from reference TRBV7-6 and TRBJ1-1, is GAGVSQSPRYKVTKRGQDVALRCDPISGHVSLYWYRQALGQGPEFLTYFNYEAQQDKSGLPNDRFSAERPEGSISTLTIQRTEQRDSAMYRCASSPGRDTEAFFGQGTRLTVV.

This clonotype was counted a single time. The CDR3 sequence is CASSQGLAGVAEQYF. The CDR3 DNA sequence: TGTGCCAGCAGCCAAGGGTTAGCGGGAGTGGCTGAGCAGTACTTC. The chain employs TRBV3-1 and TRBJ2-1; 9 nucleotides line up with TRBD2. The tail of the sequence fits TRBJ2-7 better, so the J call may be wrong. The CDR3 runs 15 residues. Germline-derived CDR1 and CDR2 are LGHDT and YNNKEL (reference sequence).

The V and J genes are TRBV28 and TRBJ2-7; TRBD1 matches 9 bases. The CDR3 is 20 amino acids. From germline, CDR1 is MDHEN and CDR2 SYDVKM. Germline trimming cut 8 bases from V and 4 bases from J; bases unmatched to any gene: 27. The CDR3: CASSAAFRLPPGQGGYEQYF. The CDR3 nucleotides read TGTGCCAGCTCAGCAGCTTTTCGTCTCCCCCCGGGACAGGGAGGGTACGAGCAGTACTTC.

The chain is built from TRBV2 and TRBJ2-6, with D perhaps matching TRBD1 or TRBD2 (5 bases each). Germline CDR1 is SNHLY and CDR2 is FYNNEI. This CDR3 region has 18 residues. V was cut by 0 bases and J by 0 bases, with 12 bases left in between. The CDR3 region is CASSEALLRGSGANVLTF. CDR3 DNA sequence: TGTGCCAGCAGTGAAGCTTTATTGAGGGGCTCTGGGGCCAACGTCCTGACTTTC.

The V call is TRBV2, the J call TRBJ2-3; 10 positions match TRBD2. The germline CDR1 and CDR2 sequences are SNHLY and FYNNEI. CDR3 size: 18 residues. Unmatched junction bases numbered 9, after V lost 3 bases and J lost 0 bases. The CDR3 coding sequence is TGTGCCAGCAGTGACCTAGGGGGGACTAGCGCGAGCACAGATACGCAGTATTTT. It specifies CASSDLGGTSASTDTQYF.

The J gene is TRBJ2-3, the V gene TRBV2; 9 bases match TRBD1. CDR1 SNHLY and CDR2 FYNNEI come from the germline V gene. V was clipped by 6 bases and J by 10 bases; unmatched bases: 11. This CDR3 has 14 residues. CDR3 in DNA: TGTGCCAGCAGGAACGGGGACAGGGCGTTGCCGCAGTATTTT. This gives the protein CASRNGDRALPQYF. The variable domain in full, with the rest retrieved from reference TRBV2 and TRBJ2-3, is EPEVTQTPSHQVTQMGQEVILRCVPISNHLYFYWYRQILGQKVEFLVSFYNNEISEKSEIFDDQFSVERPDGSNFTLKIRSTKLEDSAMYFCASRNGDRALPQYFGPGTRLTVL.

This clonotype is a singleton in its sample. This chain uses TRBV13 with TRBJ1-2; TRBD1 is a possible D gene (5 bases). V was trimmed by 5 bases and J by 4 bases, leaving 20 bases between them. The CDR3 extends over 16 amino acids. From germline, CDR1 is PRHDT and CDR2 FYEKMQ (reference sequence). The CDR3 DNA is TGTGCCAGCAGCACCCGGGACGCGGGCGAGAGCTATGGCTACACCTTC. Its protein product is CASSTRDAGESYGYTF.

The chain has TRBV6-1 and TRBJ2-4; D is unresolved. The CDR3 length is 15 residues. The V gene lost 6 bases and the J gene lost 0 bases, with 12 bases spanning the gap. Per the germline V gene, CDR1 is MNHNS and CDR2 is SASEGT. For the CDR3, the DNA is TGTGCCAGCAGCTTCTTGATACTAGCCAAAAACATTCAGTACTTC. Translating gives CASSFLILAKNIQYF.

This clonotype was seen more than once but under ten times. The chain links TRBV6-5 to TRBJ2-3, with TRBD2 identical over 7 bases. Trimming at V came to 3 bases and at J to 0 bases, leaving 15 bases not matched to a gene. Germline-derived CDR1 and CDR2 are MNHEY and SVGAGI. The CDR3 totals 19 residues. This CDR3 reads CASSYSLNPSGYSTDTQYF. The CDR3 bases are TGTGCCAGCAGTTATTCCTTGAACCCTAGCGGTTATAGCACAGATACGCAGTATTTT.

About this clonotype itself: Given a much more abundant clone one base away, this may be a read error. The chain is built from TRBV6-6 and TRBJ1-1, with D uncertain. There are 11 residues in the CDR3. Trimming took 7 bases from V and 1 from J, leaving 4 bases between them. Germline CDR1 MNHNY, CDR2 SVGAGI (reference sequence). CDR3 region: CASNENTEAFF. The CDR3 DNA is TGTGCCAGCAACGAGAACACTGAAGCTTTCTTT.

This chain uses TRBV20-1 with TRBJ1-2; TRBD1 aligns across 7 bases. V was clipped by 6 bases and J by 4 bases; unmatched bases: 14. The CDR3 extends over 15 amino acids. Germline values: CDR1 DFQATT, CDR2 SNEGSKA (reference sequence). CDR3 DNA sequence: TGCAGTGCCTCTCCTACCGACAGGGAAGGCTATGGCTACACCTTC. This translates into CSASPTDREGYGYTF.

The chain joins TRBV28 to TRBJ1-5; TRBD1 aligns across 10 bases. Germline CDR1 and CDR2: MDHEN and SYDVKM. Trimming cost V 3 bases and J 7 bases; bases outside gene matches: 9. The CDR3 loop spans 16 amino acids. CDR3 bases: TGTGCCAGCAGTTTGGAGGAGACAGGGGGCCGGCAGCCCCAGCATTTT. Translation: CASSLEETGGRQPQHF.

The chain employs TRBV10-3 and TRBJ2-2; 7 bases align to TRBD2. The CDR3 is 14 residues long. Trimming took 4 bases from V and 3 from J; bases not matched to a gene: 2. The germline V gene encodes CDR1 ENHRY and CDR2 SYGVKD. In nucleotides, the CDR3 is TGTGCCATCAGTGGACTAGCAGACACCGGGGAGCTGTTTTTT. This encodes CAISGLADTGELFF.

The rearrangement links TRBV15 to TRBJ2-3; 10 bases match TRBD1. The germline V gene encodes CDR1 LNHNV and CDR2 YYDKDF (reference sequence). The J segment lost 1 base and the V segment lost 1 base, leaving 2 bases of the junction unmatched. There are 16 residues in the CDR3. CDR3 sequence (DNA): TGTGCCACCAGCAGAGGCGGGACAGGGGGCACAGATACGCAGTATTTT. Encoded protein: CATSRGGTGGTDTQYF.

V and J are TRBV6-5 and TRBJ1-5; 9 positions match TRBD1. Looked up from germline, CDR1 is MNHEY and CDR2 is SVGAGI. The V gene end was trimmed by 3 bases and the J gene end by 2 bases; junction bases not matched to a gene: 5. CDR3 length equals 16 residues. CDR3 sequence: CASSYTGQGGNQPQHF. The CDR3 region has the DNA TGTGCCAGCAGTTATACGGGACAGGGCGGCAATCAGCCCCAGCATTTT.

The gene calls are TRBV10-1 and TRBJ2-6; D ambiguous. The V gene lost 3 bases and the J gene lost 0 bases, with 6 bases spanning the gap. CDR1 WNHNN and CDR2 SYGVQD come from the germline V gene (reference sequence). CDR3 length: 15 amino acids. In DNA form, the CDR3 reads TGCGCCAGCAGTGACTTAAGCTCTGGGGCCAACGTCCTGACTTTC. Amino acids: CASSDLSSGANVLTF.

The rearrangement links TRBV12-3 or TRBV12-4 to TRBJ1-4; perhaps TRBD1 as D (5 bases). Trimming removed 6 bases at V and 5 bases at J, with 10 bases between. The CDR3 is made up of 13 amino acids. The CDR3 nucleotides read TGTGCCAGCAGAGGGGACGGGAATGAAAAACTGTTTTTT. Translation gives CASRGDGNEKLFF.

The chain uses TRBV20-1 and TRBJ2-1; D uncertain. The V end lost 6 bases, the J end lost 2 bases, and 17 bases lay between the germline ends. Looked up from germline, CDR1 is DFQATT and CDR2 is SNEGSKA (reference sequence). The CDR3 has 15 residues. The CDR3 nucleotides are TGCAGTGCCACGCCTCCGGATACACCCTACAATGAGCAGTTCTTC. It encodes CSATPPDTPYNEQFF.

The chain has TRBV7-2 and TRBJ2-1, with D perhaps TRBD2 (6 bases). Germline V CDR1 and CDR2: SGHTA, FQGNSA. This CDR3 is built from 15 residues. V was clipped by 1 base and J by 6 bases, with 13 bases between them. CDR3 sequence (DNA): TGTGCCAGCAGCTTAGAACGGGGGTATCTCAATGAGCAGTTCTTC. Amino acid sequence: CASSLERGYLNEQFF.

The genes are TRBV25-1 and TRBJ2-7; D is perhaps TRBD2 (6 bases). The CDR3 is 15 amino acids. Germline CDR1 is MGHDK and CDR2 is SYGVNS. Trimming took off 2 bases at V and 7 bases at J, with 18 bases between the two ends. CDR3 sequence reads: CASSEGLASYNEQYF. CDR3 nucleotides: TGTGCCAGCAGTGAAGGGCTAGCGTCCTACAATGAGCAGTACTTC.

The V and J genes are TRBV28 and TRBJ2-1; tentatively, D is TRBD2 (7 bases). Trimming pared 5 bases from V and 9 bases from J, leaving 20 bases between. Looked up from germline, CDR1 is MDHEN and CDR2 is SYDVKM. The CDR3 contains 15 residues. CDR3 protein: CASSPWLRGGGEQFF. The CDR3, as DNA: TGTGCCAGCAGTCCCTGGCTCAGGGGAGGGGGTGAGCAGTTCTTC.

This clonotype was recorded at least ten times. The genes are TRBV20-1 and TRBJ2-3; 12 bases are a match to TRBD2. CDR3 size: 14 residues. CDR1 is DFQATT and CDR2 is SNEGSKA in the germline V gene (reference sequence). After removal of 5 bases from V and 2 bases from J, the junction contained 2 bases not matched to a gene. The CDR3 region is CSAASGGDTDTQYF. The DNA of the CDR3 is TGCAGTGCTGCTAGCGGGGGGGACACAGATACGCAGTATTTT.